This T cell receptor (beta chain) was sequenced in a study of spatial heterogeneity in lung cancer. In its sample, this clonotype was seen many times. Documented time point: blood at routine non-recurrence follow-up after resection. Extraction of whole RNA from tumor, nontumor lung or frozen PBMC preceded unsorted sequencing. Each CDR3 protein is one row after TCRdb ran MiXCR on the 5' RACE reads. Here the sample spans roughly 120,000 distinct CDR3 sequences, 9% to 15% being singletons. Germline V CDR1 and CDR2: SGHRS, YFSETQ. The V gene end was trimmed by 2 bases and the J gene end by 3 bases; junction bases not matched to a gene: 1. The length of the CDR3 is 13 residues.

The source is a male donor with early-stage non-small cell lung cancer. The starting material was PBMCs, obtained at follow-up. The rearrangement joins TRBV5-1 to TRBJ2-7; TRBD1 agrees at 8 bases. Written as DNA, the CDR3 is TGCGCCAGCAGCTTCGACAGGGGCTACGAGCAGTACTTC. It is translated as CASSFDRGYEQYF.